These 23 T cell receptor beta chains came from one sample sequenced in a study of identical twins. TCRdb fed the 5' RACE reads into MiXCR, producing one record per CDR3 protein. The profile shows about 530,000 distinct CDR3 sequences, about a fifth of them singletons. These data also featured in a second study, about yellow fever vaccine responses in identical twins.

Material: CD4+ T cells sorted from blood. Receptor source: a woman under 30 in good health.

V and J are TRBV4-2 and TRBJ1-3; D not resolved. The V end lost 0 bases, the J end lost 3 bases, and 9 bases lay between the germline ends. The CDR3 loop spans 15 amino acids. Germline V gene data show CDR1 as LGHNA and CDR2 as YNFKEQ. In DNA, the CDR3 is TGTGCCAGCAGCCAAGAAGGAGGAGTTGGAAACACCATATATTTT. It yields the protein CASSQEGGVGNTIYF.

In this sample, this clonotype turned up a few times. This sequence joins TRBV11-2 and TRBJ2-3; a possible D gene is TRBD2 (5 bases). The germline CDR1 and CDR2 sequences are SGHAT and FQNNGV. The V end lost 3 bases, the J end lost 5 bases, and 9 bases lay between the germline ends. The CDR3 contains 13 residues. CDR3 coding DNA: TGTGCCAGCAGCTTGATGGGAGTAGATACGCAGTATTTT. Amino acids: CASSLMGVDTQYF.

The V and J genes are TRBV12-3 or TRBV12-4 and TRBJ2-7; D is unclear. This CDR3 is built from 12 residues. V was trimmed by 5 bases and J by 5 bases, leaving 10 bases between them. The CDR3 DNA reads as TGTGCCAGCAGTCGCATGACAAACGAGCAGTACTTC. Encoded protein: CASSRMTNEQYF.

This clonotype was detected only a few times. The chain has TRBV2 and TRBJ1-2; unclear D gene. Trimming cost V 6 bases and J 3 bases, with 8 bases left between them. The CDR3 has 12 residues. Germline loops: CDR1 SNHLY, CDR2 FYNNEI. The CDR3 loop is CASSRVDYGYTF. In DNA, the CDR3 is TGTGCCAGCAGCAGAGTGGACTATGGCTACACCTTC.

The sample holds a few counts of this clonotype. The rearrangement uses TRBV7-9 and TRBJ1-6; D is perhaps TRBD1 (6 bases). The CDR3 sequence is 17 residues long. Germline CDR1 SEHNR, CDR2 FQNEAQ (reference sequence). With 1 base removed from V and 4 bases from J, the gap between germline ends came to 14 bases. The CDR3 sequence is CASSLGRRGGYNSPLHF. CDR3 nucleotide sequence: TGTGCCAGCAGCTTAGGACGCAGGGGCGGATATAATTCACCCCTCCACTTT.

V and J are TRBV18 and TRBJ1-1; no clear D. Germline-derived CDR1 and CDR2 are KGHSH and LQKENI. Deletions cut 3 bases from V and 1 base from J, with 6 bases between. This CDR3 spans 13 amino acids. The CDR3 here is CASSPSANTEAFF. CDR3 coding DNA: TGTGCCAGCTCACCGTCAGCGAACACTGAAGCTTTCTTT.

The gene calls are TRBV12-3 or TRBV12-4 and TRBJ1-5; D unclear. The CDR3 totals 15 residues. V lost 1 base, J lost 4 bases, and 11 bases lay in between. Here the CDR3 DNA reads TGTGCCAGCAGTTTAGGGCCCTCCAGGAATCAGCCCCAGCATTTT. Its protein is CASSLGPSRNQPQHF.

This clonotype was counted a few times. J is TRBJ2-7 and V is TRBV5-1, with D possibly being TRBD2 (6 bases). Germline V gene lookup returns CDR1 SGHRS and CDR2 YFSETQ. This CDR3 is built from 15 residues. The V gene lost 4 bases and the J gene lost 3 bases, with 17 bases spanning the gap. The chain's CDR3 is CASSPAGGTHYEQYF. CDR3 bases: TGCGCCAGCAGCCCGGCAGGCGGGACCCACTACGAGCAGTACTTC.

The CDR3 DNA is TGTGCCAGCAGAGGGACTAGCAGATCTGATACGCAGTATTTT. Encoded protein: CASRGTSRSDTQYF. The chain links TRBV12-3 or TRBV12-4 to TRBJ2-3; 9 nucleotides align to TRBD2. Germline trimming cut 6 bases from V and 6 bases from J; bases unmatched to any gene: 7. The CDR3 covers 14 residues.

V is TRBV5-1 and J is TRBJ2-3, with D hard to call. The V gene lost 0 bases and the J gene lost 4 bases, with 12 bases spanning the gap. CDR1 is SGHRS and CDR2 is YFSETQ in the germline V gene. The CDR3 covers 15 residues. The CDR3 sequence: CASSLEQPSPDTQYF. The CDR3 DNA follows: TGCGCCAGCAGCTTGGAACAGCCCAGCCCAGATACGCAGTATTTT.

J is TRBJ2-6 and V is TRBV20-1; D is ambiguous. Germline CDR1 is DFQATT and CDR2 is SNEGSKA (reference sequence). The ends were cut back, 3 bases at V and 2 bases at J, with 2 bases in the middle. There are 12 residues in the CDR3. This chain's CDR3 is CSASPGANVLTF. DNA of the CDR3: TGCAGTGCTAGCCCTGGGGCCAACGTCCTGACTTTC.

The chain uses TRBV5-1 and TRBJ1-2; 8 nucleotides align to TRBD1. V shed 0 bases and J 0 bases; nucleotides not matched to a gene: 4. The CDR3 is 16 amino acids. The germline CDR1 and CDR2 sequences are SGHRS and YFSETQ. CDR3 sequence: CASSLEGTGTNYGYTF. CDR3 DNA sequence: TGCGCCAGCAGCTTGGAAGGGACAGGTACTAACTATGGCTACACCTTC. The full variable domain, its missing parts supplied by reference TRBV5-1 and TRBJ1-2, is KAGVTQTPRYLIKTRGQQVTLSCSPISGHRSVSWYQQTPGQGLQFLFEYFSETQRNKGNFPGRFSGRQFSNSRSEMNVSTLELGDSALYLCASSLEGTGTNYGYTFGSGTRLTVV.

This clonotype turned up a few times. The CDR3 sequence: CASRRLGRTSGSSEQFF. Here the CDR3 DNA reads TGTGCCAGCAGACGGCTCGGTCGGACTAGCGGGAGTAGTGAGCAGTTCTTC. The chain joins TRBV6-1 to TRBJ2-1; 13 positions agree with TRBD2. After removal of 6 bases from V and 9 bases from J, the junction contained 14 bases not matched to a gene. CDR1 and CDR2 from the germline V gene are MNHNS and SASEGT. This CDR3 region has 17 residues.

The sample holds a few counts of this clonotype. The germline gene is not matched at one end of the junction; a read error may be the cause. This rearrangement joins TRBV12-3 or TRBV12-4 to TRBJ2-7, with 7 bases lining up with TRBD2. The CDR3 contains 13 residues. For the CDR3, the DNA is TGTGCCAGCAGTCTAGCGGATTCCTACGAGCAGTACTTC. Residues: CASSLADSYEQYF.

This chain joins TRBV7-9 and TRBJ2-1; TRBD2 matches 7 bases. This CDR3 has 15 residues. Germline lookup yields CDR1 SEHNR and CDR2 FQNEAQ (reference sequence). V trimming: 6 bases; J trimming: 5 bases; junction bases outside the gene matches: 10. The CDR3 sequence is CASRDMGLRNNEQFF. CDR3 nucleotides: TGTGCCAGCAGAGACATGGGACTAAGGAACAATGAGCAGTTCTTC.

The rearrangement joins TRBV7-6 to TRBJ2-7; 12 bases are a match to TRBD2. V dropped 4 bases and J dropped 2; count of bases not matched to a gene: 12. Germline V gene data show CDR1 as SGHVS and CDR2 as FNYEAQ. The CDR3 length is 18 residues. The CDR3 protein is CASSSLPMTSGSTYEQYF. DNA for the CDR3: TGTGCCAGCAGCTCACTCCCAATGACTAGCGGGAGTACCTACGAGCAGTACTTC.

This clonotype was observed a handful of times. The chain recombines TRBV10-3 with TRBJ1-5; 11 positions agree with TRBD1. The V gene end was trimmed by 6 bases and the J gene end by 7 bases; junction bases not matched to a gene: 5. The CDR3 is 14 residues long. Germline CDR1 and CDR2: ENHRY and SYGVKD. CDR3 loop: CAISQGQGEQPQHF. CDR3 DNA: TGTGCCATCAGCCAGGGACAGGGGGAACAGCCCCAGCATTTT.

The rearrangement links TRBV11-2 to TRBJ2-2; the D is unclear. The length of the CDR3 is 19 residues. The V and J ends lost 1 base and 0 bases respectively, with 18 bases between them. Germline assignment: CDR1 SGHAT and CDR2 FQNNGV. The CDR3 is CASSLVVILGGANTGELFF. Here the CDR3 DNA reads TGTGCCAGCAGCTTAGTTGTCATTTTAGGCGGCGCGAACACCGGGGAGCTGTTTTTT.

This rearrangement joins TRBV20-1 to TRBJ2-7; tentatively, D is TRBD1 (7 bases). The CDR3 contains 13 residues. Germline values: CDR1 DFQATT, CDR2 SNEGSKA (reference sequence). Deletions cut 1 base from V and 7 bases from J, with 14 bases between. The CDR3: CSARAGDREEQYV. The CDR3 region has the DNA TGCAGTGCTAGAGCGGGGGACAGAGAAGAGCAGTACGTC.

The CDR3 region is CASSQIPGGIQYF. The CDR3 DNA follows: TGCGCCAGCAGCCAAATTCCGGGCGGCATTCAGTACTTC. The V and J genes are TRBV5-1 and TRBJ2-4; D gene unclear. This CDR3 has 13 amino acids. The ends were cut back, 4 bases at V and 9 bases at J, with 14 bases in the middle. Germline assignment: CDR1 SGHRS and CDR2 YFSETQ.

The chain uses TRBV24-1 and TRBJ2-1, with 16 bases fitting TRBD2. The V gene's germline CDR1 is KGHDR and CDR2 SFDVKD. The CDR3 is made up of 15 amino acids. The V segment lost 7 bases and the J segment 7 bases; nucleotides outside the gene matches: 3. Here the CDR3 DNA reads TGTGCCACCAGCACGGGACTAGCGGGGGGGAATGAGCAGTTCTTC. Protein product: CATSTGLAGGNEQFF.

This chain joins TRBV10-3 and TRBJ1-5; no clear D gene. Trimming shortened V by 2 bases and J by 0 bases, and 8 bases separated the two germline ends. CDR3 length equals 15 residues. CDR1 and CDR2 from the germline V gene are ENHRY and SYGVKD. This CDR3 reads CAISEASNSNQPQHF. CDR3 sequence (DNA): TGTGCCATCAGTGAGGCCAGCAATAGCAATCAGCCCCAGCATTTT.

This clonotype was picked up a small number of times. The chain employs TRBV12-3 or TRBV12-4 and TRBJ2-1; D not certain. This CDR3 spans 11 amino acids. V lost 3 bases and J 8 bases, leaving 5 bases between the germline ends. DNA for the CDR3: TGTGCCAGCAGTTTGGAGTATGAGCAGTTCTTC. Translated: CASSLEYEQFF.